This TCR beta chain was retrieved from a study of cytomegalovirus exposure and HLA in healthy donors. Overall study results and limits: Analysis performed later showed TCR beta chains linked to HLA being more clonally expanded than equally common others.

Researchers ran the PCR with 60 Vbeta and 13 Jbeta primers. Measured with immunoSEQ multiplex PCR; TCRdb has only the in-frame clones, and not every one. The data contain about 98,000 clones, more than 75% of them singletons. Note on this clone: Its target is not known.

V was pared by 1 base and J by 5 bases, with 6 bases of the junction left unmatched. CDR1 and CDR2 (germline): KGHSH, LQKENI. The CDR3 runs 16 residues. The chain uses TRBV18 and TRBJ2-7; 12 positions match TRBD1. The source is a human donor in good health. Sequenced sample: PBMCs. CDR3 sequence (DNA): TGTGCCAGCTCACCACTGGGACAGGGGGCGGACCACGAGCAGTACTTC. Encoded protein: CASSPLGQGADHEQYF.